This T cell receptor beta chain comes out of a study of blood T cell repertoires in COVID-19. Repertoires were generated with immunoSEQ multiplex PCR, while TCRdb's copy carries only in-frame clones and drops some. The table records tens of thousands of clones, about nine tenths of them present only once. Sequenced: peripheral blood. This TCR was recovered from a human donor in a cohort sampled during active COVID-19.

CDR3 sequence (DNA): TGTGCCAGCAGAGCCCCGCTAGCGGGACTGGATACGCAGTATTTT. This encodes CASRAPLAGLDTQYF. The chain has TRBV6-6 and TRBJ2-3; 9 nucleotides match TRBD2. The CDR3 has 15 residues. V shed 6 bases and J 6 bases; nucleotides not matched to a gene: 10. Per the germline V gene, CDR1 is MNHNY and CDR2 is SVGAGI (reference sequence).